This TCR beta chain appears in the sequencing data of a study of chemoradiotherapy in HPV16-positive cancers. Study-wide results and caveats: Non-HPV-specific T cells did not expand in tumors during treatment, whereas candidate HPV-specific clones and E7-related motifs did. In HPV16-positive patients, HPV-responsive T-cell expansion tracked better recurrence-free survival.

The CDR3 sequence is 14 residues long. Trimming left V 0 bases short and J 8 bases short, with 11 bases between. Germline CDR1 is SGHTA and CDR2 is FQGNSA. Using immunoSEQ multiplex PCR, the repertoire was profiled, and TCRdb retains in-frame clones only, with some absent. Of around 68,000 clones in the sample, around nine tenths are singletons; the top ten hold around 3.8%. About this clone itself: Its antigen is not known.

Sequencing was performed on blood, taken from a patient who underwent chemoradiotherapy. The receptor comes from a human donor with HPV-associated anogenital cancer. The V call is TRBV7-2, the J call TRBJ1-5; a possible D gene is TRBD1 (5 bases). CDR3 bases: TGTGCCAGCAGCTTAGCCGCGGGGGGTAAGCCCCAGCATTTT. Its translation is CASSLAAGGKPQHF.